This T cell receptor beta chain was sequenced for a study of radiation and T cells in renal cell carcinoma. Overall study: Nephrectomy followed 15 Gy stereotactic body radiation by 4 weeks. Regarding the study as a whole: Baseline intratumoral clonotype presence is unknown without pretreatment biopsies. Top tumor clonotypes rose in blood 2 weeks post-radiation, then contracted.

Here immunoSEQ multiplex PCR was the method, and the copy in TCRdb shows in-frame clones only, minus some. Altogether 50,000 to 75,000 clones are present, over 70% being singletons, with the ten largest covering under 7.5%. The time point was: baseline pretreatment blood. Specified treatment: 15 Gy SBRT to primary tumor, nephrectomy 4 weeks later. Blood was sampled at baseline, 2 weeks and 4 weeks after SBRT. Remarks on this clone: No antigen is known for it.

The CDR3 is 12 amino acids. The germline CDR1 and CDR2 sequences are GTSNPN and SVGIG (reference sequence). V dropped 4 bases and J dropped 5 bases, with 6 bases sitting between them. This TCR derives from a man in his 60s with renal cell carcinoma. Source: blood, taken from a patient whose treatment included radiotherapy and nephrectomy. The rearrangement joins TRBV30 to TRBJ1-6; D is unresolved. The CDR3 coding sequence is TGTGCCTGGACGGTGAATAATTCACCCCTCCACTTT. This encodes CAWTVNNSPLHF. The full variable domain, with the rest looked up from reference TRBV30 and TRBJ1-6, is SQTIHQWPATLVQPVGSPLSLECTVEGTSNPNLYWYRQAAGRGLQLLFYSVGIGQISSEVPQNLSASRPQDRQFILSSKKLLLSDSGFYLCAWTVNNSPLHFGNGTRLTVT.